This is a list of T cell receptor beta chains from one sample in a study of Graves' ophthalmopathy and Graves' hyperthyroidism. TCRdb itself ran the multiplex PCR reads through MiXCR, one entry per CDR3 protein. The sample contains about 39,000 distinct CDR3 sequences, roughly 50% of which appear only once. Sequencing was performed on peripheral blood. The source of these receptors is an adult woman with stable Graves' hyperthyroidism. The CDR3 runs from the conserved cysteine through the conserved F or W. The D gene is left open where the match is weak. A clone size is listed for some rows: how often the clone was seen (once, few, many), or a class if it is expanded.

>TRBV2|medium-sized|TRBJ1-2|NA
CASSQQGNGYTF
TGTGCCAGCAGCCAACAGGGTAATGGCTACACCTTC
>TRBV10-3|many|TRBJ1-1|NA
CAISDSDRLNTEAFF
TGTGCCATCAGTGATTCAGACAGGTTAAACACTGAAGCTTTCTTT
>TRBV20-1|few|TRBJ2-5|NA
CSVHRDGETQYF
TGCAGTGTGCACAGGGACGGAGAGACCCAGTACTTC
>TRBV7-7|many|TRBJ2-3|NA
CASSLGGLGDTQYF
TGTGCTAGCAGCTTAGGAGGGCTAGGGGATACGCAGTATTTT
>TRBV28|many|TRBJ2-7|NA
CASSFISHDEQYF
TGTGCCAGCAGTTTTATTAGTCACGACGAGCAGTACTTC
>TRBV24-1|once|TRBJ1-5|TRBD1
CATSPGTGRDQPQHF
TGTGCCACCAGCCCGGGGACAGGGAGGGATCAGCCCCAGCATTTT
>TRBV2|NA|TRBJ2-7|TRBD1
CASSGQGTEQYF
TGTGCCAGCAGTGGACAGGGGACGGAGCAGTACTTC
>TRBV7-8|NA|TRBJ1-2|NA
CASTGRGHPYGYTF
TGTGCCAGCACTGGCAGGGGACACCCCTATGGCTACACCTTC
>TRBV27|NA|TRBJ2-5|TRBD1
CASSSRTGDNQPQYF
TGTGCCAGCAGTTCCCGGACAGGGGACAATCAGCCCCAGTACTTC
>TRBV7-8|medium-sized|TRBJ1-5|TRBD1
CASSAPGQLGNQPQHF
TGTGCCAGCAGCGCTCCGGGACAGCTGGGCAATCAGCCCCAGCATTTT
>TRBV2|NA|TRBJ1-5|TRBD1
CASVFHTSERPGTGLSNQPQHF
TGTGCCAGCGTTTTTCACACCAGTGAGCGGCCCGGGACAGGACTTAGCAATCAGCCCCAGCATTTT
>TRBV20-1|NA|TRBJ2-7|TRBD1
CSATGTGASYEQYF
TGCAGTGCTACCGGGACAGGGGCCTCCTACGAGCAGTACTTC
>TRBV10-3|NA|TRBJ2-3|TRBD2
CAISDSGRGTDTQYF
TGTGCCATCAGTGACAGCGGGAGGGGCACAGATACGCAGTATTTT
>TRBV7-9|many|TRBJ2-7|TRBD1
CASSPRDRLLGVEQYF
TGTGCCAGCAGCCCCCGGGACAGGCTCCTCGGGGTCGAGCAGTACTTC
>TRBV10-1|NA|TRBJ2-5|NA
CASSESTRETQYF
TGCGCCAGCAGTGAGTCGACCCGAGAGACCCAGTACTTC
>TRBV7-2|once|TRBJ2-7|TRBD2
CASWGLNSYEQYF
TGTGCCAGCTGGGGACTAAACTCCTACGAGCAGTACTTC
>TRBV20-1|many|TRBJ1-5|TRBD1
CSALRTGYSNQPQHF
TGCAGTGCTCTTCGGACAGGCTATAGCAATCAGCCCCAGCATTTT
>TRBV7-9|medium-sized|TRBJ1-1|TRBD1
CASSGQADTEAFF
TGTGCCAGCAGCGGACAGGCCGACACTGAAGCTTTCTTT
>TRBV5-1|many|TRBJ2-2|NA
CASSFNSGTGELFF
TGCGCCAGCAGCTTTAACTCAGGGACCGGGGAGCTGTTTTTT
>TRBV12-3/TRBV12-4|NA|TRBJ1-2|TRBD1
CASSLAGTGGAAGYTF
TGTGCCAGCAGTTTAGCCGGGACAGGGGGCGCGGCAGGCTACACCTTC
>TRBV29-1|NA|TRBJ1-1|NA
CSLARVVNTEAFF
TGCAGCCTTGCCAGGGTCGTTAACACTGAAGCTTTCTTT
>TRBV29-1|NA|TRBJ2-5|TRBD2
CSVAGGETQYF
TGCAGCGTTGCGGGAGGGGAGACCCAGTACTTC
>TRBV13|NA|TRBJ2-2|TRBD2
CASSSGTSGADELFF
TGTGCCAGCAGCTCAGGGACTAGCGGAGCAGACGAGCTGTTTTTT
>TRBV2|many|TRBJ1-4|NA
CASSADMGEKLFF
TGTGCCAGCAGTGCGGACATGGGTGAAAAACTGTTTTTT
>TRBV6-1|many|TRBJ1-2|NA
CASSEAPTGPYGYTF
TGTGCCAGCAGTGAAGCGCCCACAGGTCCCTATGGCTACACCTTC
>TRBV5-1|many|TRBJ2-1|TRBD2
CASSLVTSGYNEQFF
TGCGCCAGCAGCTTGGTGACTAGCGGGTACAATGAGCAGTTCTTC
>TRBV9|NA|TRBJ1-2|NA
CASSPLWSPDGYTF
TGTGCCAGCAGCCCCCTGTGGAGCCCCGATGGCTACACCTTC
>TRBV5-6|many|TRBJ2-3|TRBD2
CASSLFGGSGADTQYF
TGTGCCAGCAGCTTGTTCGGCGGGAGTGGGGCTGATACGCAGTATTTT
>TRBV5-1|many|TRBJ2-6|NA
CASSLDVGANVLTF
TGCGCCAGCAGCTTGGACGTTGGAGCCAACGTCCTGACTTTC